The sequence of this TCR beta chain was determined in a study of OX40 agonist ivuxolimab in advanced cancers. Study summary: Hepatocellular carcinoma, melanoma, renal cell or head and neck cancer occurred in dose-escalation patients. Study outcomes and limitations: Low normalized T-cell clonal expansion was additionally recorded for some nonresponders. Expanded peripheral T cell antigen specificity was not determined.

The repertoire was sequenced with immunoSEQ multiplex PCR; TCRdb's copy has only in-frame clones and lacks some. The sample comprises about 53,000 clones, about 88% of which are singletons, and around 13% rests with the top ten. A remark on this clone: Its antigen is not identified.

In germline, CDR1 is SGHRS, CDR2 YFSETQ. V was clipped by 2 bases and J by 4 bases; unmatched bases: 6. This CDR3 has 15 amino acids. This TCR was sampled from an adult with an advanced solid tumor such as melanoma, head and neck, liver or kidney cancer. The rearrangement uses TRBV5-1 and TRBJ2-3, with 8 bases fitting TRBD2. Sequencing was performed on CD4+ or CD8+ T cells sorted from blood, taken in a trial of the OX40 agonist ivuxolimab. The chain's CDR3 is CASSLVAGRADTQYF. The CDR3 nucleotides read TGCGCCAGCAGCTTAGTAGCGGGAAGGGCAGATACGCAGTATTTT.